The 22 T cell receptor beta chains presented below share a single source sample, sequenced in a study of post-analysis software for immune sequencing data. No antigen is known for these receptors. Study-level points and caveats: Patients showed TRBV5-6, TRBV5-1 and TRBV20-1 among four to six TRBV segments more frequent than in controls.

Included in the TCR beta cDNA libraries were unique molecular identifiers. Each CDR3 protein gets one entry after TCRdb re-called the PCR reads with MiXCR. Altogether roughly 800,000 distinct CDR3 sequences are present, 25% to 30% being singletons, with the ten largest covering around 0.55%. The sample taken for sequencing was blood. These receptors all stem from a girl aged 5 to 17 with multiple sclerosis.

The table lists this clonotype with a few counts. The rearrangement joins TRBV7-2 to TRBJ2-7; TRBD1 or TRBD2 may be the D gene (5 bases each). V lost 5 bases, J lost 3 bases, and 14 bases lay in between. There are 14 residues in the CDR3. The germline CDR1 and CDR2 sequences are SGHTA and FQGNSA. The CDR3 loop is CASSVTGANYEQYF. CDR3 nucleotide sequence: TGTGCCAGCAGCGTAACCGGGGCCAACTACGAGCAGTACTTC.

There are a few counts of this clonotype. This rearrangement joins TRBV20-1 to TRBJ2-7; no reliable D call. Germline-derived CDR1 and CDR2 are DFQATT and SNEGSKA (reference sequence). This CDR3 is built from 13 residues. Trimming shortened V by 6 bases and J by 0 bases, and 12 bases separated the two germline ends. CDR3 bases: TGCAGTGCCCCTCCGGTGAGCTCCTACGAGCAGTACTTC. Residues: CSAPPVSSYEQYF.

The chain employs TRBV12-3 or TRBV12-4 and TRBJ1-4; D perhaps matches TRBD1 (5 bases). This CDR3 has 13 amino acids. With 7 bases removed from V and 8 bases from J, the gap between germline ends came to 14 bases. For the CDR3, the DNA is TGTGCCAGCACCCAGGGTGTTCGAGAAAAACTGTTTTTT. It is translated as CASTQGVREKLFF.

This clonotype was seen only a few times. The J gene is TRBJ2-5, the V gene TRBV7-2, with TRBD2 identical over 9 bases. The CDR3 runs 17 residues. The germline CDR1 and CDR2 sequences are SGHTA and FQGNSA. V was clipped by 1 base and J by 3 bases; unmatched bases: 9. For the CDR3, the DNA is TGTGCCAGCAGCTTAGTCGGTAGCGGGAGAGATAAAGAGACCCAGTACTTC. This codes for CASSLVGSGRDKETQYF. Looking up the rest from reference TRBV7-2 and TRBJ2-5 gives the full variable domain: GAGVSQSPSNKVTEKGKDVELRCDPISGHTALYWYRQSLGQGLEFLIYFQGNSAPDKSGLPSDRFSAERTGGSVSTLTIQRTQQEDSAVYLCASSLVGSGRDKETQYFGPGTRLLVL.

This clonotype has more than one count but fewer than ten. The CDR3 spells CASRPGQAMNTEAFF. CDR3 DNA sequence: TGTGCCAGCAGACCGGGACAGGCCATGAACACTGAAGCTTTCTTT. The rearrangement uses TRBV6-5 and TRBJ1-1; 8 bases are shared with TRBD1. With V trimmed by 6 bases and J by 0 bases, 6 bases remained unmatched. Germline CDR1 MNHEY, CDR2 SVGAGI. The CDR3 is made up of 15 amino acids.

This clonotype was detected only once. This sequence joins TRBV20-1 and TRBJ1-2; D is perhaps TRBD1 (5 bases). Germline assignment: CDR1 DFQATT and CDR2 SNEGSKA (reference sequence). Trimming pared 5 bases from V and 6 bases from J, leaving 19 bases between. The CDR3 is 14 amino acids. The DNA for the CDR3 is TGCAGTGCTGGTCTCCCTCCAGGGCGCCATGGCTACACCTTC. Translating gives CSAGLPPGRHGYTF.

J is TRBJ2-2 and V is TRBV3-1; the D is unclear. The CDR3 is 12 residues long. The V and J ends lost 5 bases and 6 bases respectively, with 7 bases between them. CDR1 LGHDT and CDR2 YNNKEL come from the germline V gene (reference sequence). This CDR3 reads CASSWSAGELFF. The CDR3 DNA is TGTGCCAGCAGCTGGAGTGCCGGGGAGCTGTTTTTT.

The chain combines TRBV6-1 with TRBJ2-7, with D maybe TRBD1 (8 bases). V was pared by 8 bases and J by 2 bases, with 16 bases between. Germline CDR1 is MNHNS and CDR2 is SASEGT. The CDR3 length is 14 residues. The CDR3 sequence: CASSNRGRAYEQYF. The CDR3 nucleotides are TGTGCCAGCTCCAACAGGGGGAGGGCCTACGAGCAGTACTTC.

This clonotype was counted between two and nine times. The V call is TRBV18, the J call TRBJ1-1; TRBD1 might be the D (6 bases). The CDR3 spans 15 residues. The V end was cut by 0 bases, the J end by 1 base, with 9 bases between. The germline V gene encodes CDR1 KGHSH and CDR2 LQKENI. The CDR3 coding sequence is TGTGCCAGCTCACCACCCGGGACACCGAACACTGAAGCTTTCTTT. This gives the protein CASSPPGTPNTEAFF.

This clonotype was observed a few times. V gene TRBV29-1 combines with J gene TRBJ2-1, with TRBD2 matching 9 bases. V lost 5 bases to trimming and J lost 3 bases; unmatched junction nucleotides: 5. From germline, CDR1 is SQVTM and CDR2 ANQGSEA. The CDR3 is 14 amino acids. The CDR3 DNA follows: TGCAGCGTTCGAGCGGGGGGAGTCTACAATGAGCAGTTCTTC. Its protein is CSVRAGGVYNEQFF.

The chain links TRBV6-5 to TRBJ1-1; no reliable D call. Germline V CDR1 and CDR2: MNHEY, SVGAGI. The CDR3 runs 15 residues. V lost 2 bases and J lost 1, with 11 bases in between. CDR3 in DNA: TGTGCCAGCAGTTACCAACCGGGCCCGAACACTGAAGCTTTCTTT. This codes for CASSYQPGPNTEAFF.

The CDR3 DNA is TGTGCCAGCAGCGAGGAGTGCAATGGCTACACCTTC. Its translation: CASSEECNGYTF. The V and J genes are TRBV7-9 and TRBJ1-2; D ambiguous. Germline lookup yields CDR1 SEHNR and CDR2 FQNEAQ (reference sequence). CDR3 length: 12 residues. With 5 bases removed from V and 6 bases from J, the gap between germline ends came to 10 bases.

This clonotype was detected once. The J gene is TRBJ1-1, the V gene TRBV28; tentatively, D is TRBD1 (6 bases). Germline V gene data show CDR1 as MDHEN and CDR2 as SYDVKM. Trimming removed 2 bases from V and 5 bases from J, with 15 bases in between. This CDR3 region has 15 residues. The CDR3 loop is CASSLTGGGRTEAFF. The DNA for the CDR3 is TGTGCCAGCAGTTTAACGGGGGGCGGGAGGACTGAAGCTTTCTTT. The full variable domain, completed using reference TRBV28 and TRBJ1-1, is DVKVTQSSRYLVKRTGEKVFLECVQDMDHENMFWYRQDPGLGLRLIYFSYDVKMKEKGDIPEGYSVSREKKERFSLILESASTNQTSMYLCASSLTGGGRTEAFFGQGTRLTVV.

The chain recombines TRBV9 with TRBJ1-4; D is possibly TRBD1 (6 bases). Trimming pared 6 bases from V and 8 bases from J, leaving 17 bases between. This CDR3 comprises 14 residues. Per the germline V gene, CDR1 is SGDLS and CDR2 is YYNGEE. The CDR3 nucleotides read TGTGCCAGCAACGGCGGGGGGGGCTGGGAAAAACTGTTTTTT. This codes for CASNGGGGWEKLFF.

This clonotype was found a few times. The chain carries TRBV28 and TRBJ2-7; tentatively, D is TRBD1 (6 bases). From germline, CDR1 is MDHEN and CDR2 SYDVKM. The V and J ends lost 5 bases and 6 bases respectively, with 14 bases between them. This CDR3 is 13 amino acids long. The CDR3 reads CASSLQGIPEQYF. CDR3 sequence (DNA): TGTGCCAGCAGTCTACAGGGAATCCCCGAGCAGTACTTC.

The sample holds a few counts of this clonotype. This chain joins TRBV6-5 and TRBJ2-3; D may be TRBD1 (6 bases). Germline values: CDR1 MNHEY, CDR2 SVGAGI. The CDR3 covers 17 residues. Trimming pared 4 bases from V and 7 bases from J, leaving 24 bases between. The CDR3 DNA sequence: TGTGCCAGCAGTTCGCCCGGACAGACCGCCCTTGTGAATACGCAGTATTTT. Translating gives CASSSPGQTALVNTQYF.

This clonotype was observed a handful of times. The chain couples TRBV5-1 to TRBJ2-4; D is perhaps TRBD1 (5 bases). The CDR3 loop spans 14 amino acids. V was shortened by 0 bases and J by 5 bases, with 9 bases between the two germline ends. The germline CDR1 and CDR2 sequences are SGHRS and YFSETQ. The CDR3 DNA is TGCGCCAGCAGCTTGGTGGCAGGGCAAAACATTCAGTACTTC. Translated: CASSLVAGQNIQYF.

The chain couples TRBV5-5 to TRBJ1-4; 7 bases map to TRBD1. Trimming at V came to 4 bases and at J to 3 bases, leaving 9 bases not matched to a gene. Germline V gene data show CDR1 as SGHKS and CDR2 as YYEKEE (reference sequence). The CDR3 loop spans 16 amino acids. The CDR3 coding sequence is TGTGCCAGCAGCCCCGGACAGGTGTCAGCTAATGAAAAACTGTTTTTT. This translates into CASSPGQVSANEKLFF.

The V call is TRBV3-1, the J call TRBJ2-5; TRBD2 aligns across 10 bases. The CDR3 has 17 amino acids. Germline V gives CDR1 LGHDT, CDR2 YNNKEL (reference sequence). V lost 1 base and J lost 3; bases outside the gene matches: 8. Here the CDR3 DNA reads TGTGCCAGCAGCCAAGCTTCTATAGCGGGGGGCGAAGAGACCCAGTACTTC. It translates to CASSQASIAGGEETQYF.

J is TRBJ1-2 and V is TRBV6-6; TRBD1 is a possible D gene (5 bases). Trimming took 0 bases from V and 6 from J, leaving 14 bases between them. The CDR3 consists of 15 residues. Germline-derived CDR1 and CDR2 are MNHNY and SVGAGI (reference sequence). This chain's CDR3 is CASSYSPGHGDGYTF. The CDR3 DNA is TGTGCCAGCAGTTACTCGCCGGGGCACGGAGATGGCTACACCTTC.

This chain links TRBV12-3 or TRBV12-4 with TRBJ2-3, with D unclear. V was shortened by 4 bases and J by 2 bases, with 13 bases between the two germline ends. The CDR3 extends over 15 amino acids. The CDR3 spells CASSSSRASTDTQYF. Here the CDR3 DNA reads TGTGCCAGCAGTTCCAGCAGAGCGTCCACAGATACGCAGTATTTT.

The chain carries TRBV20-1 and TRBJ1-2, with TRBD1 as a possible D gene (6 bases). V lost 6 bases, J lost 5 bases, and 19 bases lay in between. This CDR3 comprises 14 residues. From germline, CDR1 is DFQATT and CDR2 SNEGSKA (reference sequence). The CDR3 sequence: CSAGPTGDFYGYTF. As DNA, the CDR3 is TGCAGTGCCGGACCGACAGGCGATTTTTATGGCTACACCTTC.